The present TCR beta chain was sequenced within a study of cytomegalovirus exposure and HLA in healthy donors. Points from the study as a whole: A few V segments could not be told apart, such as TRBV6-2 and TRBV6-3, and were left out.

The primer mix had 60 Vbeta and 13 Jbeta primers. TCRdb keeps only in-frame clones here, not all; method: immunoSEQ multiplex PCR. The profile covers approximately 190,000 clones, with 84% appearing a single time and over 2.5% taken by the ten largest. In regard to this clone: Its specificity is not known.

The CDR3 loop spans 15 amino acids. V was clipped by 5 bases and J by 3 bases, with 13 bases between them. Germline V gene data show CDR1 as LNHDA and CDR2 as SQIVND (reference sequence). This TCR came from a woman between 45 and 65 years old in good health and CMV-seropositive. The chain joins TRBV19 to TRBJ2-2; D possibly corresponds to TRBD1 (5 bases). The material sequenced was PBMCs. The CDR3 DNA is TGTGCCAGTAGTCCTGTTGGGGCGTACACCGGGGAGCTGTTTTTT. This sequence encodes CASSPVGAYTGELFF. The whole variable domain, remainder taken from reference TRBV19 and TRBJ2-2, is DGGITQSPKYLFRKEGQNVTLSCEQNLNHDAMYWYRQDPGQGLRLIYYSQIVNDFQKGDIAEGYSVSREKKESFPLTVTSAQKNPTAFYLCASSPVGAYTGELFFGEGSRLTVL.